Described below is a single T cell receptor beta chain sequence and its context. This record belongs to a study of blood T cell repertoires in COVID-19. The wider study: Donors in the United States, Italy and Spain gave samples during acute or convalescent COVID-19. PBMCs, B-cell-depleted T cells, or T cells were the source of the cDNA or gDNA that made up the material.

Per the study methods: Reference gene primer amplification gave estimated nucleated cell counts. Clones were read by immunoSEQ multiplex PCR, and TCRdb kept only the in-frame ones, dropping some. From that table come the V and J calls and clone size; the DNA was used to work out D and trimming. Found here are about 270,000 clones, 80% to 90% of them singletons; the top ten hold roughly 9.6%. This CDR3 is built from 15 residues. Trimming at V came to 7 bases and at J to 1 base, leaving 10 bases not matched to a gene. Germline V gene lookup returns CDR1 SQVTM and CDR2 ANQGSEA. Input material: peripheral blood. V gene TRBV29-1 combines with J gene TRBJ2-3, with 8 bases aligning to TRBD1. This receptor was taken from a woman in her sixties or seventies with acute or convalescent COVID-19. CDR3 coding DNA: TGCAGCGCCGTAAACGACAGGGGAGGCACAGATACGCAGTATTTT. It yields the protein CSAVNDRGGTDTQYF.